The present T cell receptor (beta chain) was sequenced within a study of identical twins. This clonotype was counted a few times. As yet, its antigen is unknown. Each cDNA held unique molecular identifiers, and template switching gave it a universal primer site. Using its own MiXCR run on the 5' RACE reads, TCRdb lists one record per CDR3 protein. The sample lists 650,000 to 800,000 distinct CDR3 sequences, 8.6% seen once, with 0.75% to 1% in the top ten. Germline V gene lookup returns CDR1 SGHRS and CDR2 YFSETQ. The CDR3 spans 14 residues. J gave up 7 bases and V 4 bases, and 5 bases lay outside the gene matches. Study-level points and caveats: There were fewer insertions in abundant cord blood beta clonotypes, but memory repertoires showed no such pattern.

The sample also formed part of further work on yellow fever vaccine responses in identical twins.

The sequence came from a woman aged 18-30 years in good health. V is TRBV5-1 and J is TRBJ2-1; the match to TRBD2 covers 10 bases. The sequencing sample was made of PBMCs. CDR3 in DNA: TGCGCCAGCAGCCCCCAGCGGGGGGGAAATGAGCAGTTCTTC. Translated: CASSPQRGGNEQFF. Full variable domain (outside the CDR3, taken from reference TRBV5-1 and TRBJ2-1): KAGVTQTPRYLIKTRGQQVTLSCSPISGHRSVSWYQQTPGQGLQFLFEYFSETQRNKGNFPGRFSGRQFSNSRSEMNVSTLELGDSALYLCASSPQRGGNEQFFGPGTRLTVL.